This paragraph covers one TCR beta chain sequence. Its target is not known. The data stem from a study of blood T cells in healthy people across ages. Study-level results: The donors' CMV status was not determined, possibly confounding changes in expanded clonotypes. Getting older went along with TCR beta diversity per million T cells dropping roughly linearly.

With a J-beta primer mix and a sample-barcoded 5' primer, a second PCR ran about 6 to 11 cycles. Template switching added a 12-random-nucleotide identifier to every cDNA molecule. One entry per CDR3 protein, called by TCRdb with MiXCR from the 5' RACE reads. This sample carries around 900,000 distinct CDR3 sequences, about 51% of them seen once, and the ten largest clones take 20% to 25%. Germline V CDR1 and CDR2: ENHRY, SYGVKD. The CDR3 is made up of 14 amino acids. Trimming took off 4 bases at V and 0 bases at J, with 9 bases between the two ends. This rearrangement joins TRBV10-3 to TRBJ2-5; the D is unclear. This receptor was identified in a woman aged 60 to 75 in good health. The sequencing sample was made of blood. CDR3 coding DNA: TGTGCCATCAGTGGGGTCGCGTACCAAGAGACCCAGTACTTC. This codes for CAISGVAYQETQYF.